The clone carrying this T cell receptor beta chain appeared a few times. Measured with immunoSEQ multiplex PCR; TCRdb has only the in-frame clones, and not every one. The table lists about 15,000 clones, about 92% of them singletons. The sample originates from a study of blood T cell repertoires in COVID-19. Study summary: PBMCs, B-cell-depleted T cells, or T cells provided the cDNA or gDNA that made up the material.

Germline V CDR1 and CDR2: SGHKS, YYEKEE (reference sequence). CDR3 length equals 14 residues. The V and J ends lost 3 bases and 5 bases respectively, with 12 bases between them. The V call is TRBV5-5, the J call TRBJ1-5; D remains ambiguous. Specimen: peripheral blood. This receptor was taken from a human donor with active COVID-19. The donor label of this sample is uncertain. The CDR3 reads CASSSVPQDQPQHF. In DNA form, the CDR3 reads TGTGCCAGCAGCTCCGTGCCACAAGATCAGCCCCAGCATTTT.